Listed below are T cell receptor beta chains from one sample, sequenced in a study of cytomegalovirus exposure and HLA in healthy donors. Sequencing was performed with immunoSEQ multiplex PCR; in TCRdb, only in-frame clones are kept and a portion is missing. Of fewer than 150,000 clones listed, less than 85% were seen once; the top ten hold approximately 16%. The sequencing input was PBMCs. The receptors here all came from a middle-aged man in good health and CMV-seropositive. CDR3s include the opening cysteine and the closing phenylalanine or tryptophan.

v_call	j_call	cdr3_aa
TRBV12-5	TRBJ1-5	CASGFVGTGGPLSNQPQHF
TRBV7-2	TRBJ2-7	CASLRSGGAYYEQYF
TRBV27	TRBJ2-7	CASSSGYEQYF
TRBV14	TRBJ2-1	CASSLGLATVNEQFF
TRBV4-3	TRBJ1-2	CASSLSTGGNYGYTF
TRBV28	TRBJ1-1	CASSLWQEAFF
TRBV11-3	TRBJ2-7	CASSKGQSTYEQYF
TRBV9	TRBJ2-1	CASSAGTIGDEQFF
TRBV27	TRBJ2-6	CASSPNGEGANVLTF
TRBV2	TRBJ1-2	CASSRTGTPYGYTF
TRBV29-1	TRBJ1-1	CSVEGPVGTEAFF
TRBV5-1	TRBJ1-2	CASSYDRTYGYTF
TRBV6-5	TRBJ1-5	CASSYSGASNQPQHF
TRBV5-6	TRBJ2-7	CASSLWEALPYEQYF
TRBV29-1	TRBJ1-5	CSVAAGNKDQPQHF
TRBV5-1	TRBJ2-1	CASSLGSGGEQFF
TRBV15	TRBJ2-5	CATSPGGKTQYF
TRBV2	TRBJ2-1	CASTLAGGLEQFF
TRBV5-4	TRBJ2-2	CASSIASSGELFF
TRBV6-5	TRBJ2-3	CASSSREGLGADTQYF
TRBV11-3	TRBJ2-5	CASSSRGGETQYF
TRBV5-1	TRBJ2-1	CASSRDRANEQFF
TRBV7-2	TRBJ2-7	CATAGLAEYEQYF
TRBV19	TRBJ1-3	CASSHRTGSSGNTIYF
TRBV5-1	TRBJ2-5	CASSPGGSHQQETQYF
TRBV4-2	TRBJ1-1	CASSQEIGALGTEAFF
TRBV5-5	TRBJ2-7	CASSPGTSGRAREQYF
TRBV5-1	TRBJ1-4	CASSLDYRGWEKLFF
TRBV7-7	TRBJ1-2	CASSFQGGRSYGYTF
TRBV5-4	TRBJ2-6	CASSSAGGRAGANVLTF
TRBV15	TRBJ2-1	CATQQGISGGAHEQFF
TRBV5-1	TRBJ1-1	CASSGGTGRAEAFF
TRBV27	TRBJ2-5	CASSWGGAGVGEQYF
TRBV14	TRBJ1-1	CASSQGTSMNTEAFF
TRBV7-2	TRBJ2-2	CASSSLFTGELFF
TRBV29-1	TRBJ1-2	CSVDRGLGNYGYTF
TRBV19	TRBJ1-1	CATQKEAPLRNTEAFF
TRBV28	TRBJ1-2	CASRISTGQGAFGGYTF
TRBV19	TRBJ2-2	CALPQGYTGELFF
TRBV5-5	TRBJ1-1	CASSQNYEAFF
TRBV27	TRBJ2-3	CASARTGPRVTDTQYF
TRBV6-4	TRBJ1-2	CASSKQQGGGYGYTF
TRBV14	TRBJ2-6	CASSQASGANVLTF
TRBV7-2	TRBJ1-5	CASSSRGGNQPQHF
TRBV6-5	TRBJ1-2	CASSRGQDGYTF
TRBV28	TRBJ1-1	CASRSGGKKAFF
TRBV6-4	TRBJ1-2	CASSPMGGENGYTF
TRBV18	TRBJ2-7	CASSLNGGREQYF
TRBV18	TRBJ1-1	CASSLTGTENTEAFF
TRBV27	TRBJ2-3	CASRRKAGGIDTQYF